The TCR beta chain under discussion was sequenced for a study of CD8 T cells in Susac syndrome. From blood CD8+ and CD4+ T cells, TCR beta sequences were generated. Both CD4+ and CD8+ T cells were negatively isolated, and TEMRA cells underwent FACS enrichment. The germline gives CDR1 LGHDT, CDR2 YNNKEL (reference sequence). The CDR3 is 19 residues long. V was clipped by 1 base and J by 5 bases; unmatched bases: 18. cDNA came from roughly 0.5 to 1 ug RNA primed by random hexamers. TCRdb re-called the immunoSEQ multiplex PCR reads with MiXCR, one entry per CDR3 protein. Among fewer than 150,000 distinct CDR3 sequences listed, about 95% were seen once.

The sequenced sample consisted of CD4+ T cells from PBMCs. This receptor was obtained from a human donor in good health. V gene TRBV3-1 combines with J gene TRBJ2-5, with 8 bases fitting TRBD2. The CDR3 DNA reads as TGTGCCAGCAGCCAAGGGTCCGCGGGTGCAGCGGGAGTCACCGAGACCCAGTACTTC. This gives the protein CASSQGSAGAAGVTETQYF.